The 30 T cell receptor beta chains in this list originate from one sample, sequenced in a study of blood T cells in healthy people across ages. Using a J-beta primer mix together with a sample-barcoded 5' primer, a second PCR was run for roughly 7 to 12 cycles. TCRdb passed the 5' RACE reads through MiXCR, listing each CDR3 protein once. The sample yields 450,000 to 700,000 distinct CDR3 sequences, approximately 25% seen once. Sequenced material: blood. These receptors were taken from a woman aged 70-85 years in good health.

The sample holds a few counts of this clonotype. The chain couples TRBV24-1 to TRBJ2-1, with TRBD2 matching 9 bases. Germline loops: CDR1 KGHDR, CDR2 SFDVKD. After removal of 5 bases from V and 9 bases from J, the junction contained 10 bases not matched to a gene. This CDR3 comprises 15 residues. The CDR3 here is CATSGSRRGGLEQFF. CDR3 nucleotides: TGTGCCACCAGTGGTTCGCGGCGGGGGGGCCTTGAGCAGTTCTTC.

This clonotype has only a few counts. The rearrangement joins TRBV18 to TRBJ2-5, with 10 bases that match TRBD1. From germline, CDR1 is KGHSH and CDR2 LQKENI. J gave up 5 bases and V 3 bases, and 3 bases lay outside the gene matches. The CDR3 length is 14 residues. The CDR3 reads CASSPMTGGETQYF. The CDR3 DNA reads as TGTGCCAGCTCACCGATGACAGGGGGCGAGACCCAGTACTTC. Drawing the rest from reference TRBV18 and TRBJ2-5, the complete variable domain is NAGVMQNPRHLVRRRGQEARLRCSPMKGHSHVYWYRQLPEEGLKFMVYLQKENIIDESGMPKERFSAEFPKEGPSILRIQQVVRGDSAAYFCASSPMTGGETQYFGPGTRLLVL.

Only a few counts were recorded for this clonotype. The rearrangement links TRBV6-1 to TRBJ2-4, with 7 bases fitting TRBD1. The CDR3 is 19 residues long. Germline V gene data show CDR1 as MNHNS and CDR2 as SASEGT. The junction had 20 bases not matched to a gene; V was cut back by 8 bases and J by 1 base. CDR3 nucleotides: TGTGCCAGCTACCAGGGACAGACCTATAAAGAAGGGGCCAAAAACATTCAGTACTTC. This gives the protein CASYQGQTYKEGAKNIQYF.

This clonotype was seen a few times. V usage is TRBV12-3 or TRBV12-4 and J usage is TRBJ2-3; no definite D call. Trimming removed 3 bases from V and 2 bases from J, with 9 bases in between. This CDR3 contains 14 residues. CDR3: CASSFTDFTDTQYF. CDR3 bases: TGTGCCAGCAGTTTTACAGATTTCACAGATACGCAGTATTTT.

This clonotype was detected only a few times. This chain links TRBV7-2 with TRBJ2-7; D ambiguous. This CDR3 region has 16 residues. Per the germline V gene, CDR1 is SGHTA and CDR2 is FQGNSA. Trimming took off 6 bases at V and 0 bases at J, with 18 bases between the two ends. The CDR3 is CASRPDPSGNSYEQYF. CDR3 sequence (DNA): TGTGCCAGCAGACCAGACCCCTCCGGCAACTCCTACGAGCAGTACTTC. The full variable domain, rest sourced from reference TRBV7-2 and TRBJ2-7, is GAGVSQSPSNKVTEKGKDVELRCDPISGHTALYWYRQSLGQGLEFLIYFQGNSAPDKSGLPSDRFSAERTGGSVSTLTIQRTQQEDSAVYLCASRPDPSGNSYEQYFGPGTRLTVT.

J is TRBJ2-3 and V is TRBV7-9, with D maybe TRBD1 (6 bases). Germline V lookup: CDR1 SEHNR, CDR2 FQNEAQ (reference sequence). The CDR3 covers 15 residues. The V end was cut by 6 bases, the J end by 5 bases, with 18 bases between. In DNA, the CDR3 is TGTGCCAGCAGGATATCACAGGGTGGTCAAGATACGCAGTATTTT. Its protein product is CASRISQGGQDTQYF. Together with reference TRBV7-9 and TRBJ2-3, the CDR3 gives the full variable domain: DTGVSQNPRHKITKRGQNVTFRCDPISEHNRLYWYRQTLGQGPEFLTYFQNEAQLEKSRLLSDRFSAERPKGSFSTLEIQRTEQGDSAMYLCASRISQGGQDTQYFGPGTRLTVL.

This chain joins TRBV4-3 and TRBJ2-1, with D possibly TRBD1 on 7 matching bases. CDR3 size: 17 residues. Germline V lookup: CDR1 LGHNA, CDR2 YSLEER. Trimming cost V 4 bases and J 9 bases, with 25 bases left between them. DNA for the CDR3: TGCGCCAGCAGCCCCCTAGCGAGGGGGCCGGTCCAGCGTGAGCAGTTCTTC. Translated, it gives CASSPLARGPVQREQFF.

This clonotype turned up a few times. This chain links TRBV5-1 with TRBJ2-1; TRBD2 agrees at 9 bases. Germline lookup yields CDR1 SGHRS and CDR2 YFSETQ. The CDR3 contains 15 residues. V was pared by 3 bases and J by 5 bases, with 6 bases of the junction left unmatched. CDR3 bases: TGCGCCAGCAGCTCATCCGCGGGGGGGAACAATGAGCAGTTCTTC. Translating it yields CASSSSAGGNNEQFF.

This clonotype was counted between two and nine times. The chain is built from TRBV5-1 and TRBJ2-3, with 8 bases that match TRBD1. CDR3 size: 15 residues. V lost 7 bases and J lost 3; bases outside the gene matches: 10. The germline CDR1 and CDR2 sequences are SGHRS and YFSETQ. The CDR3 here is CASRETGERTDTQYF. DNA for the CDR3: TGCGCCAGCCGCGAGACAGGGGAACGAACAGATACGCAGTATTTT.

This clonotype was counted between two and nine times. The rearrangement links TRBV2 to TRBJ1-4, with D unresolved. Germline V gives CDR1 SNHLY, CDR2 FYNNEI. The V and J ends lost 3 bases and 8 bases respectively, with 13 bases between them. This CDR3 contains 14 residues. This chain's CDR3 is CASSDVRAREKLFF. CDR3 DNA: TGTGCCAGCAGTGATGTGAGGGCACGCGAAAAACTGTTTTTT.

The sample holds a few counts of this clonotype. The V call is TRBV6-2 or TRBV6-3, the J call TRBJ2-7, with 7 bases that match TRBD1. J was trimmed by 1 base and V by 4 bases; bases with no gene match: 19. Per the germline V gene, CDR1 is MNHEY and CDR2 is SVGEGT. The CDR3 extends over 19 amino acids. This CDR3 is CASSSVPGQRRSSSYEQYF. Written as DNA, the CDR3 is TGTGCCAGCAGTTCCGTACCGGGACAGCGACGCTCCTCTTCCTACGAGCAGTACTTC.

This clonotype has just a few counts. The J gene is TRBJ2-7, the V gene TRBV5-1, with D possibly TRBD1 on 6 matching bases. The CDR3 sequence is 15 residues long. Germline V gives CDR1 SGHRS, CDR2 YFSETQ. V was cut by 0 bases and J by 2 bases, with 12 bases left in between. The CDR3, as DNA: TGCGCCAGCAGCTTGGGACAGGTGAGAACCTACGAGCAGTACTTC. The encoded protein is CASSLGQVRTYEQYF.

The J gene is TRBJ2-1, the V gene TRBV5-6, with D possibly being TRBD1 or TRBD2 (6 bases each). V shed 5 bases and J shed 10 bases, with 28 bases lying between them. Germline V lookup: CDR1 SGHDT, CDR2 YYEEEE. The CDR3 contains 17 residues. This chain's CDR3 is CASSRGASGATFREQFF. In nucleotides, the CDR3 is TGTGCCAGCAGTCGGGGCGCGTCGGGGGCTACCTTCCGGGAGCAGTTCTTC.

The gene calls are TRBV20-1 and TRBJ2-1; TRBD2 matches at 7 bases. The ends lost 6 bases at V and 7 bases at J; junction bases unmatched: 18. Germline CDR1 and CDR2: DFQATT and SNEGSKA (reference sequence). This CDR3 is built from 16 residues. CDR3 coding DNA: TGCAGTGCCCCCACGGGGTCGGGACTAACAAGGAATGAGCAGTTCTTC. Its translation: CSAPTGSGLTRNEQFF.

V gene TRBV29-1 combines with J gene TRBJ2-5; D is possibly TRBD1 or TRBD2 (5 bases each). The germline V gene encodes CDR1 SQVTM and CDR2 ANQGSEA. Between the trimmed V and J ends, which lost 1 base and 7 bases, there was a span of 19 bases. The CDR3 has 15 residues. Here the CDR3 reads CSVEVGLAGHRTQYF. CDR3 nucleotide sequence: TGCAGCGTTGAAGTAGGTCTAGCAGGGCATCGGACCCAGTACTTC.

This clonotype turned up a few times. The chain employs TRBV6-5 and TRBJ2-4; 7 nucleotides line up with TRBD1. The CDR3 is made up of 14 amino acids. The germline V gene has CDR1 MNHEY and CDR2 SVGAGI. J lost 1 base, V lost 5 bases, and 2 bases had no gene match. Written as DNA, the CDR3 is TGTGCCAGCAGTGTGGACAGGGCCAAAAACATTCAGTACTTC. It codes for CASSVDRAKNIQYF.

This clonotype was seen a few times. The chain couples TRBV12-3 or TRBV12-4 to TRBJ1-1; TRBD1 agrees at 9 bases. This CDR3 spans 18 amino acids. The V gene end was trimmed by 8 bases and the J gene end by 5 bases; junction bases not matched to a gene: 21. The CDR3 here is CASRGVLGQGNGSTEAFF. In nucleotides, the CDR3 is TGTGCCAGCCGAGGTGTACTGGGACAGGGCAATGGGTCAACTGAAGCTTTCTTT.

The genes are TRBV12-3 or TRBV12-4 and TRBJ2-5; 10 positions match TRBD1. TRBJ2-7 explains the end of the DNA better; the J call may be wrong. There are 14 residues in the CDR3. CDR3 DNA: TGTGCCAGCACCACGACAGGGGGCACTTTCGAGCAGTACTTC. The encoded protein is CASTTTGGTFEQYF.

The chain links TRBV3-1 to TRBJ2-7; no clear D gene. Trimming took 4 bases from V and 7 from J, leaving 11 bases between them. There are 12 residues in the CDR3. Germline V gives CDR1 LGHDT, CDR2 YNNKEL (reference sequence). The CDR3 DNA reads TGTGCCAGCAGCCCACGCGATGGGGAGCAGTACTTC. Protein product: CASSPRDGEQYF.

This clonotype turned up a few times. The chain carries TRBV12-3 or TRBV12-4 and TRBJ1-2, with 7 bases identical to TRBD1. J was trimmed by 8 bases and V by 6 bases; bases with no gene match: 9. The CDR3 is 13 residues long. CDR3 nucleotide sequence: TGTGCCAGCAGGAGGCAGGGGGGTTGGGGCTACACCTTC. It translates to CASRRQGGWGYTF.

This sequence joins TRBV4-2 and TRBJ1-5; no clear D gene. Germline V gene data show CDR1 as LGHNA and CDR2 as YNFKEQ. The CDR3 runs 15 residues. Trimming took off 3 bases at V and 0 bases at J, with 9 bases between the two ends. The CDR3 here is CASSQVSNSNQPQHF. The CDR3 bases are TGTGCCAGCAGCCAGGTCTCGAATAGCAATCAGCCCCAGCATTTT.

The genes are TRBV5-1 and TRBJ2-5; TRBD1 matches at 9 bases. J lost 4 bases, V lost 4 bases, and 5 bases had no gene match. CDR1 and CDR2 (germline): SGHRS, YFSETQ. The CDR3 is made up of 14 amino acids. CDR3 bases: TGCGCCAGCAGCGTCGGGACAGGGCTAGAGACCCAGTACTTC. Its translation: CASSVGTGLETQYF.

The CDR3 DNA follows: TGCGCCAGCAGCTTGGCGATAGCTCAGGAGACCCAGTACTTC. It specifies CASSLAIAQETQYF. V usage is TRBV5-1 and J usage is TRBJ2-5; no definite D call. V was pared by 0 bases and J by 5 bases, with 11 bases between. Germline lookup yields CDR1 SGHRS and CDR2 YFSETQ. This CDR3 comprises 14 residues.

This clonotype has a handful of counts. The chain employs TRBV5-6 and TRBJ2-4, with 13 nucleotides matching TRBD2. With V trimmed by 1 base and J by 7 bases, 2 bases remained unmatched. Germline V gene lookup returns CDR1 SGHDT and CDR2 YYEEEE. The CDR3 spans 15 residues. CDR3 nucleotides: TGTGCCAGCAGCTTGCAGGGACTAGCGGGGAACATTCAGTACTTC. It specifies CASSLQGLAGNIQYF.

Only a few counts were recorded for this clonotype. This chain connects TRBV10-3 to TRBJ2-3, with D possibly TRBD2 on 6 matching bases. In germline, CDR1 is ENHRY, CDR2 SYGVKD. This CDR3 spans 15 amino acids. V lost 7 bases and J 2 bases, leaving 16 bases between the germline ends. CDR3 nucleotide sequence: TGTGCCATCACCCCTACTAGCTCAGACACAGATACGCAGTATTTT. It translates to CAITPTSSDTDTQYF.

This clonotype was picked up a small number of times. The chain joins TRBV12-3 or TRBV12-4 to TRBJ2-3, with D tentatively TRBD2 (7 bases). Trimming pared 5 bases from V and 1 base from J, leaving 22 bases between. The CDR3 runs 18 residues. CDR3 sequence (DNA): TGTGCCAGCAGTCTACCCTTTCCCCGGGGGGCCGGCACAGATACGCAGTATTTT. Amino acids: CASSLPFPRGAGTDTQYF.

This chain links TRBV21-1 with TRBJ2-7; the table names TRBD1, a call not compared with the DNA. TRBV21-1 is a pseudogene segment. CDR3 length: 12 amino acids. The CDR3 DNA is TGTGCCAGCACAAGACAGGGGAGAGAGCAGTACTTC. Translating gives CASTRQGREQYF.

The chain has TRBV20-1 and TRBJ2-7, with 9 bases matching TRBD1. CDR3 length: 12 residues. Germline values: CDR1 DFQATT, CDR2 SNEGSKA (reference sequence). J gave up 5 bases and V 4 bases, and 3 bases lay outside the gene matches. The CDR3 is CSANRGQDEQYF. CDR3 in DNA: TGCAGTGCTAACAGGGGGCAGGACGAGCAGTACTTC.

The CDR3: CASSYIPRAYGYTF. The CDR3 DNA reads as TGTGCCAGCAGTTATATTCCCAGGGCCTATGGCTACACCTTC. This rearrangement joins TRBV6-5 to TRBJ1-2; perhaps TRBD1 as D (5 bases). The CDR3 length is 14 residues. CDR1 MNHEY and CDR2 SVGAGI come from the germline V gene. The V and J ends lost 3 bases and 4 bases respectively, with 12 bases between them.

This clonotype was counted many times. This sequence joins TRBV12-3 or TRBV12-4 and TRBJ1-5; TRBD1 matches at 9 bases. The V and J ends lost 5 bases and 4 bases, in that order; junction bases with no gene match: 15. The CDR3 consists of 18 residues. The CDR3 sequence: CASSVDRGSNLLNQPQHF. CDR3 in DNA: TGTGCCAGCAGTGTGGACAGGGGCTCGAACCTTCTTAATCAGCCCCAGCATTTT.